This TCR beta chain is drawn from a study of PD-L1 blockade in urothelial cancer. Time point of the sample: pretreatment peripheral blood. Using immunoSEQ multiplex PCR, the repertoire was profiled, and TCRdb retains in-frame clones only, with some absent. The table records tens of thousands of clones, around 90% of them present only once. The sequences come from PBMCs, collected around atezolizumab (anti-PD-L1) treatment. The clonotype originates from a man aged 55 to 69 with urothelial cancer.

The CDR3: CASSTDPTRQYEQYF. The CDR3 nucleotides are TGTGCCAGCAGCACTGACCCCACCCGACAGTACGAGCAGTACTTC. This chain joins TRBV9 and TRBJ2-7, with TRBD1 as a possible D gene (5 bases). V lost 4 bases and J lost 4, with 18 bases in between. This CDR3 is 15 amino acids long. The V gene's germline CDR1 is SGDLS and CDR2 YYNGEE. Supplemented by reference TRBV9 and TRBJ2-7, the full variable domain reads DSGVTQTPKHLITATGQRVTLRCSPRSGDLSVYWYQQSLDQGLQFLIQYYNGEERAKGNILERFSAQQFPDLHSELNLSSLELGDSALYFCASSTDPTRQYEQYFGPGTRLTVT.